A selection of T cell receptor beta chains follows, all from one sample in a study of blood T cell repertoires in COVID-19. Generated by immunoSEQ multiplex PCR, the TCRdb table keeps only in-frame clones and is missing some. The repertoire holds 200,000 to 250,000 clones, 85% to 90% seen once, with about 16% in the top ten. Sequencing was performed on PBMCs or T cells enriched from blood (not recorded which). Receptors originate from a man aged 25-45 years who had been exposed to COVID-19. The CDR3 runs from the conserved cysteine through the conserved F or W.

J gene | V gene | CDR3 protein
TRBJ1-2 | TRBV12-3/TRBV12-4 | CASGWQGAGYTF
TRBJ2-1 | TRBV4-3 | CASSQEFLATEQFF
TRBJ1-2 | TRBV2 | CASRIMDSPSGYTF
TRBJ2-7 | TRBV5-4 | CASNRRGLDPSYEQYF
TRBJ2-3 | TRBV10-1 | CASSDAGKTTDTQYF
TRBJ1-2 | TRBV3-1/TRBV3-2 | CASSQEAGDYGYTF
TRBJ2-5 | TRBV7-2 | CASSLENGLAGEETQYF
TRBJ2-5 | TRBV25-1 | CASTRGGVSQETQYF
TRBJ2-3 | TRBV9 | CASSVASGADTQYF
TRBJ2-1 | TRBV6-5 | CASSYESPQGKFF
TRBJ1-1 | TRBV18 | CASSPTETEAFF
TRBJ2-3 | TRBV14 | CASSQELLTQYF
TRBJ2-5 | TRBV7-2 | CASSFQRGIQETQYF
TRBJ1-2 | TRBV19 | CASSIGQGYGYGYTF
TRBJ1-6 | TRBV5-1 | CASSPKPGDNSPLHF
TRBJ2-5 | TRBV7-9 | CASTPPGEETQYF
TRBJ2-2 | TRBV24-1 | CATSGHSGGKDTGELFF
TRBJ1-2 | TRBV6-2/TRBV6-3 | CASSDRGDGYTF
TRBJ2-4 | TRBV27 | CASSSFGDIAKNIQYF
TRBJ1-1 | TRBV29-1 | CSVLQGDTEAFF
TRBJ1-1 | TRBV7-9 | CASRGGLNTEAFF
TRBJ2-1 | TRBV7-8 | CASSLVERGGQNEQFF
TRBJ1-1 | TRBV5-1 | CASSLGGTQAKAFF
TRBJ1-1 | TRBV5-1 | CASSFQGVNTEAFF
TRBJ2-7 | TRBV5-1 | CASSSGTGSATYEQYF
TRBJ2-3 | TRBV6-6 | CASIRGTVGDLTTDTQYF
TRBJ2-1 | TRBV7-8 | CASSPAANEQFF
TRBJ2-5 | TRBV6-5 | CASRGAARETQYF
TRBJ1-2 | TRBV27 | CASRNVGTGTGYTF
TRBJ1-6 | TRBV30 | CAWSSDRVSPLHF
TRBJ2-2 | TRBV5-1 | CASSLGGANTGELFF
TRBJ2-3 | TRBV6-4 | CASSSSPGGTDTQYF
TRBJ1-2 | TRBV30 | CAWSGQGQQDYTF